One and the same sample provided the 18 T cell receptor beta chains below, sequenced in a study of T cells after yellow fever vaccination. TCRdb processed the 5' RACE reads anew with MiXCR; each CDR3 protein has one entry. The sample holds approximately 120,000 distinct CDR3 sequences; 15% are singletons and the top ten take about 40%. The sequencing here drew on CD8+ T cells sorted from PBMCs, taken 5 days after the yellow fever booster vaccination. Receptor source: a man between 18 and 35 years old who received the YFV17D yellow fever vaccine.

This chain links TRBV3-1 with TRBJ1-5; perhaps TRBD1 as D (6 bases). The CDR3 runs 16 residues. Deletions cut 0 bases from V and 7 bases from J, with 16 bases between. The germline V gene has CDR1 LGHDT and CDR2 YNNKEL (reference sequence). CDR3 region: CASSQEYEQGGQPQHF. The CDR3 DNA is TGTGCCAGCAGCCAAGAATATGAACAGGGTGGACAGCCCCAGCATTTT. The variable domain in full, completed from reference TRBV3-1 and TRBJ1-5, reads DTAVSQTPKYLVTQMGNDKSIKCEQNLGHDTMYWYKQDSKKFLKIMFSYNNKELIINETVPNRFSPKSPDKAHLNLHINSLELGDSAVYFCASSQEYEQGGQPQHFGDGTRLSIL.

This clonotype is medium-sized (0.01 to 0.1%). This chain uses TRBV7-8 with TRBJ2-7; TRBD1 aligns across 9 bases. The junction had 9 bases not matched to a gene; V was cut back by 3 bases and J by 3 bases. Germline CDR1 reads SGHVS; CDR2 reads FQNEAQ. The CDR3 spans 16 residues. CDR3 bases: TGTGCCAGCAGCTTGAGCTCCGGGACAGGGAACTACGAGCAGTACTTC. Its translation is CASSLSSGTGNYEQYF.

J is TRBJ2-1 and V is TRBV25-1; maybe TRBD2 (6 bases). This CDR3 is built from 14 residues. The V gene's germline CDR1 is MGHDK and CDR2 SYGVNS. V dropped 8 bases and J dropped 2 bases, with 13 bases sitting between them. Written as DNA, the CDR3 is TGTGCCAGCGCGGGGTCAATAACCTACAATGAGCAGTTCTTC. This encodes CASAGSITYNEQFF.

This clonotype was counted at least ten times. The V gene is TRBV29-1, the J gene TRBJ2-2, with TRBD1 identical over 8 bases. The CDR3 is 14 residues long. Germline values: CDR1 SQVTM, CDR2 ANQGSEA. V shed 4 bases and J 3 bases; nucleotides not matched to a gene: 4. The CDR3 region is CSVGLQGDTGELFF. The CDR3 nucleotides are TGCAGCGTTGGTCTACAGGGGGACACCGGGGAGCTGTTTTTT.

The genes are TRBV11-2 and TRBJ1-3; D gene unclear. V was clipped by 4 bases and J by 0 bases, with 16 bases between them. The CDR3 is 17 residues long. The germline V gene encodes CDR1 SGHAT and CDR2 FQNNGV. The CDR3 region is CASSSRWAGSSGNTIYF. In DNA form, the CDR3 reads TGTGCCAGCAGCTCCCGCTGGGCGGGCAGCTCTGGAAACACCATATATTTT.

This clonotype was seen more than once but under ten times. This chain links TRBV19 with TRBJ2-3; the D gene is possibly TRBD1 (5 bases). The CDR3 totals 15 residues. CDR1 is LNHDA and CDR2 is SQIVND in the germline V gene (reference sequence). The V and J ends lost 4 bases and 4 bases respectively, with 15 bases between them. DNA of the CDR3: TGTGCCAGTAGTAGCCATGGGGCCCTTCCAGATACGCAGTATTTT. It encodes CASSSHGALPDTQYF.

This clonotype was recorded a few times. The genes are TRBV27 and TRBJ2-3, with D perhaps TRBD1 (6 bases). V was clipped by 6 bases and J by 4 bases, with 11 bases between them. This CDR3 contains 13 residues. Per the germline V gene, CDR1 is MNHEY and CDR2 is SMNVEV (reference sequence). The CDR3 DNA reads TGTGCCAGCAGACCCAGGGGCCCAGATACGCAGTATTTT. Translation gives CASRPRGPDTQYF.

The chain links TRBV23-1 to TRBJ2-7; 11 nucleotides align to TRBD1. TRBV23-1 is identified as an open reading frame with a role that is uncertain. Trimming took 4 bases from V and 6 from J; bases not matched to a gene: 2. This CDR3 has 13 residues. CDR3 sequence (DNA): TGCGCCAGCAGTCCGGACAGGGGGCTCGAGCAGTACTTC. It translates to CASSPDRGLEQYF.

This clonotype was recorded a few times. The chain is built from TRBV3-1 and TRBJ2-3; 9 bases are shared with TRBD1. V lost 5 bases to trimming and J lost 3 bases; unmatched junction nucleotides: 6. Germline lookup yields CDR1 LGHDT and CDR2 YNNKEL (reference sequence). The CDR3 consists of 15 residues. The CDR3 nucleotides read TGTGCCAGCAGCAACCCGGGACAGGGAACAGATACGCAGTATTTT. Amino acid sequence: CASSNPGQGTDTQYF.

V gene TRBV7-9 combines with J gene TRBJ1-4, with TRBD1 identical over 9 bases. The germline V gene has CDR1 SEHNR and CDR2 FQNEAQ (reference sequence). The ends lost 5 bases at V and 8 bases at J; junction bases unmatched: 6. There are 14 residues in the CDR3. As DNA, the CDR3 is TGTGCCAGCAGCACGGGACAGGGTGACGAAAAACTGTTTTTT. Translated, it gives CASSTGQGDEKLFF.

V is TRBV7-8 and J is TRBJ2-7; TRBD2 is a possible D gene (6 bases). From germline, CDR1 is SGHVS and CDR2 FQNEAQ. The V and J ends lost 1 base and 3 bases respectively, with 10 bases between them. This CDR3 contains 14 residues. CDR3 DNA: TGTGCCAGCAGCTTAGGGGGGGACCTCTACGAGCAGTACTTC. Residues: CASSLGGDLYEQYF.

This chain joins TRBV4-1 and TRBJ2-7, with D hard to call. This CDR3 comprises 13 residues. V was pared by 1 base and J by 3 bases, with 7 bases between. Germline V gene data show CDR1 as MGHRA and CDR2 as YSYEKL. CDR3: CASSQARLYEQYF. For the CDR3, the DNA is TGCGCCAGCAGCCAAGCCAGACTCTACGAGCAGTACTTC.

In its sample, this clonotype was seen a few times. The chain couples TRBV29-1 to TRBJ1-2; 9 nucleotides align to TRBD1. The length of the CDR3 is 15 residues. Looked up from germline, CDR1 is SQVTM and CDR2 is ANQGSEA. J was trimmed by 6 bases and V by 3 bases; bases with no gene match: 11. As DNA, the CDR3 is TGCAGCGTTGATTCGCGGGACAGGGCTTTTGATGGCTACACCTTC. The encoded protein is CSVDSRDRAFDGYTF.

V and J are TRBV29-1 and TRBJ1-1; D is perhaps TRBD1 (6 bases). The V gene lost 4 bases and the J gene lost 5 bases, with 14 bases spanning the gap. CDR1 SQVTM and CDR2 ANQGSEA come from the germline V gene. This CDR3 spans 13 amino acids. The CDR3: CSVGAGVRTEAFF. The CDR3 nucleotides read TGCAGCGTTGGGGCAGGGGTGAGGACTGAAGCTTTCTTT.

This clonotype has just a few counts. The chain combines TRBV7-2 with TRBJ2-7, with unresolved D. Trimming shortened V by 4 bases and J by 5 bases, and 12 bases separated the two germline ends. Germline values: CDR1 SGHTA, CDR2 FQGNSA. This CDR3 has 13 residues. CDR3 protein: CASSSVPSHEQYV. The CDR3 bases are TGTGCCAGCAGCTCAGTCCCTTCCCACGAGCAGTACGTC.

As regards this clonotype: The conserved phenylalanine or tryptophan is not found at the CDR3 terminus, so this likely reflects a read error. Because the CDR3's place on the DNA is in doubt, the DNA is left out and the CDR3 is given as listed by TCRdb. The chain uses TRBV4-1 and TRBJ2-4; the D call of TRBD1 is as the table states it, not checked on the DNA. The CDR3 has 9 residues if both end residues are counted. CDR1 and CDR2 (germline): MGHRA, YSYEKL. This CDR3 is CASSQETGA.

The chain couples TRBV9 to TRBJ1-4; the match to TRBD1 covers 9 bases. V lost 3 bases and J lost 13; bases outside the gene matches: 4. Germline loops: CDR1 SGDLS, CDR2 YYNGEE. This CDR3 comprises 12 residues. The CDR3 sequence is CASSAGQGPLFF. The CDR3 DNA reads TGTGCCAGCAGCGCGGGACAGGGTCCACTGTTTTTT.

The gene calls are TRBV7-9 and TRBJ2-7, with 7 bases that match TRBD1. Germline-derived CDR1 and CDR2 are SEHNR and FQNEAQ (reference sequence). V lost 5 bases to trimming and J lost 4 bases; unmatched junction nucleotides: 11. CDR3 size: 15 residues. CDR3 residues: CASSPRDSLGYEQYV. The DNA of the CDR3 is TGTGCCAGCAGCCCCCGGGACAGCCTGGGGTACGAGCAGTACGTC.